The 32 T cell receptor beta chains reported below all come from one sample, sequenced in a study of CD8 T cells in Susac syndrome. Random hexamers were used to reverse transcribe the RNA input (roughly 0.5 to 1 ug). MiXCR was run by TCRdb on the immunoSEQ multiplex PCR reads, yielding one entry per CDR3 protein. The repertoire holds fewer than 150,000 distinct CDR3 sequences, with 95% as singletons. The sample taken for sequencing was CD8+ T cells from PBMCs. These TCRs come from a human donor with Susac syndrome.

The chain couples TRBV24-1 to TRBJ2-7; 13 nucleotides align to TRBD2. CDR3 length equals 15 residues. The junction had 5 bases not matched to a gene; V was cut back by 4 bases and J by 6 bases. Germline loops: CDR1 KGHDR, CDR2 SFDVKD. DNA of the CDR3: TGTGCCACCAGTGAACCCGGGACTAGCGGGACCGAGCAGTACTTC. Residues: CATSEPGTSGTEQYF.

This clonotype came up once. The rearrangement uses TRBV5-8 and TRBJ2-2, with D hard to call. CDR3 length: 12 amino acids. Trimming stripped 1 base from V and 6 bases from J, with 4 bases between. Germline V CDR1 and CDR2: SGHTS, YDEGEE. This CDR3 is CASSLYAGELFF. The CDR3 DNA follows: TGTGCCAGCAGCTTGTATGCCGGGGAGCTGTTTTTT.

This sequence joins TRBV5-4 and TRBJ1-4; 9 nucleotides align to TRBD1. V dropped 4 bases and J dropped 8; count of bases not matched to a gene: 9. The CDR3 covers 15 residues. Germline V CDR1 and CDR2: SGHNT, YYREEE (reference sequence). CDR3 in amino acids: CASSQTGTGREKLFF. Written as DNA, the CDR3 is TGTGCCAGCAGCCAAACCGGGACAGGGAGGGAAAAACTGTTTTTT.

The rearrangement joins TRBV12-3 or TRBV12-4 to TRBJ2-6; 11 bases align to TRBD1. The CDR3 runs to 19 residues. The ends lost 4 bases at V and 1 base at J; junction bases unmatched: 9. The CDR3 loop reads CASSSRTGGFLSGANVLTF. CDR3 DNA sequence: TGTGCCAGCAGTTCCCGGACAGGGGGCTTTCTTTCTGGGGCCAACGTCCTGACTTTC.

V is TRBV21-1 and J is TRBJ2-7; TRBD2, as called in the table, went unchecked against the DNA. TRBV21-1 is an annotated pseudogene. This CDR3 has 16 residues. The CDR3 loop is CASRYPRLAGGDEQYF. CDR3 nucleotide sequence: TGTGCCAGCAGATATCCCAGACTAGCGGGAGGCGACGAGCAGTACTTC.

The J gene is TRBJ2-5, the V gene TRBV4-1, with TRBD2 matching over 8 bases. The length of the CDR3 is 19 residues. Germline CDR1 is MGHRA and CDR2 is YSYEKL. The V segment lost 0 bases and the J segment 1 base; nucleotides outside the gene matches: 13. CDR3 coding DNA: TGCGCCAGCAGCCAAGATTCCAGCGGGAGTGGGGGGGGCCAAGAGACCCAGTACTTC. Translation gives CASSQDSSGSGGGQETQYF.

This CDR3 reads CASSLKVEQFF. DNA of the CDR3: TGTGCCAGCAGTTTGAAGGTAGAGCAGTTCTTC. The chain employs TRBV28 and TRBJ2-1; D remains ambiguous. The CDR3 runs to 11 residues. Trimming pared 3 bases from V and 10 bases from J, leaving 7 bases between. Germline V CDR1 and CDR2: MDHEN, SYDVKM.

The chain couples TRBV29-1 to TRBJ2-3; 7 nucleotides match TRBD2. CDR3 length equals 15 residues. Germline loops: CDR1 SQVTM, CDR2 ANQGSEA. Trimming at V came to 7 bases and at J to 4 bases, leaving 14 bases not matched to a gene. The CDR3 DNA reads as TGCAGCGCTTGGGAGGGAGCCGCCCCCTCAGATACGCAGTATTTT. It codes for CSAWEGAAPSDTQYF.

This clonotype was seen a single time. V and J are TRBV4-1 and TRBJ2-6; D assignment may be TRBD1 or TRBD2 (5 bases each). Germline CDR1 is MGHRA and CDR2 is YSYEKL. V was trimmed by 7 bases and J by 1 base, leaving 14 bases between them. This CDR3 is 16 amino acids long. The CDR3 DNA reads TGCGCCAGCACTTTAGGGACGGGGTCTGGGGCCAACGTCCTGACTTTC. Translation gives CASTLGTGSGANVLTF.

V usage is TRBV6-1 and J usage is TRBJ1-5, with 8 bases fitting TRBD1. This CDR3 spans 16 amino acids. Germline CDR1 is MNHNS and CDR2 is SASEGT. J lost 4 bases, V lost 5 bases, and 10 bases had no gene match. The CDR3 sequence is CASSRQGPQANQPQHF. CDR3 bases: TGTGCCAGCAGTAGACAGGGGCCTCAAGCAAATCAGCCCCAGCATTTT.

V and J are TRBV20-1 and TRBJ2-5, with D tentatively TRBD2 (5 bases). The germline V gene encodes CDR1 DFQATT and CDR2 SNEGSKA (reference sequence). CDR3 length equals 14 residues. Trimming pared 0 bases from V and 2 bases from J, leaving 10 bases between. CDR3 residues: CSARDFAGQETQYF. The CDR3 DNA reads as TGCAGTGCTAGAGATTTCGCGGGTCAAGAGACCCAGTACTTC.

This chain connects TRBV12-3 or TRBV12-4 to TRBJ1-1, with TRBD1 matching over 7 bases. Trimming cost V 5 bases and J 5 bases; bases outside gene matches: 5. There are 13 residues in the CDR3. CDR3 in DNA: TGTGCCAGCAGTCCGACAGGGAGAACTGAAGCTTTCTTT. Its protein is CASSPTGRTEAFF.

The chain is built from TRBV28 and TRBJ2-6, with 8 bases lining up with TRBD1. The V gene end was trimmed by 8 bases and the J gene end by 0 bases; junction bases not matched to a gene: 6. The CDR3 spans 16 residues. Germline assignment: CDR1 MDHEN and CDR2 SYDVKM. CDR3 bases: TGTGCCAGCCACAGGGGGTACGCCTCTGGGGCCAACGTCCTGACTTTC. Its translation is CASHRGYASGANVLTF. The full variable domain, rest sourced from reference TRBV28 and TRBJ2-6, is DVKVTQSSRYLVKRTGEKVFLECVQDMDHENMFWYRQDPGLGLRLIYFSYDVKMKEKGDIPEGYSVSREKKERFSLILESASTNQTSMYLCASHRGYASGANVLTFGAGSRLTVL.

The rearrangement joins TRBV13 to TRBJ1-2; D unresolved. This CDR3 comprises 13 residues. Germline values: CDR1 PRHDT, CDR2 FYEKMQ (reference sequence). V gave up 5 bases and J gave up 0 bases, with 7 bases separating them. In DNA, the CDR3 is TGTGCCAGCAGCCTTACAGCTAACTATGGCTACACCTTC. Translated, it gives CASSLTANYGYTF.

V usage is TRBV20-1 and J usage is TRBJ1-3, with 7 bases identical to TRBD1. This CDR3 comprises 15 residues. The V gene's germline CDR1 is DFQATT and CDR2 SNEGSKA (reference sequence). J lost 4 bases, V lost 0 bases, and 6 bases had no gene match. CDR3 loop: CSARDDRELGNTIYF. As DNA, the CDR3 is TGCAGTGCTAGAGATGACAGGGAGTTAGGAAACACCATATATTTT.

V and J are TRBV9 and TRBJ2-1; D unresolved. Germline V CDR1 and CDR2: SGDLS, YYNGEE. The CDR3 loop spans 11 amino acids. V lost 3 bases and J lost 10, with 8 bases in between. The CDR3 coding sequence is TGTGCCAGCAGCGCCCACGGAGAGCAGTTCTTC. It codes for CASSAHGEQFF. Using reference TRBV9 and TRBJ2-1 for the parts outside the CDR3, the full variable domain is DSGVTQTPKHLITATGQRVTLRCSPRSGDLSVYWYQQSLDQGLQFLIQYYNGEERAKGNILERFSAQQFPDLHSELNLSSLELGDSALYFCASSAHGEQFFGPGTRLTVL.

The V and J genes are TRBV4-1 and TRBJ1-4; D gene ambiguous. The V end lost 0 bases, the J end lost 6 bases, and 11 bases lay between the germline ends. Germline V CDR1 and CDR2: MGHRA, YSYEKL. The CDR3 has 15 residues. In nucleotides, the CDR3 is TGCGCCAGCAGCCAAGAGGCGACAAACCATGAAAAACTGTTTTTT. It codes for CASSQEATNHEKLFF.

This chain connects TRBV5-4 to TRBJ2-1, with 8 bases aligning to TRBD2. CDR3 length: 15 amino acids. V shed 4 bases, J shed 7 bases, and the junction held 10 bases outside the gene matches. Germline V CDR1 and CDR2: SGHNT, YYREEE (reference sequence). The CDR3 spells CASSPGGGGLNEQFF. Here the CDR3 DNA reads TGTGCCAGCAGCCCGGGAGGGGGAGGGCTAAATGAGCAGTTCTTC.

The gene calls are TRBV12-3 or TRBV12-4 and TRBJ2-5; D might be TRBD1 or TRBD2, each matching 5 bases. The CDR3 extends over 15 amino acids. V was shortened by 7 bases and J by 5 bases, with 20 bases between the two germline ends. In nucleotides, the CDR3 is TGTGCCAGCACCGAACCCCATCGAGGGGTCGAGACCCAGTACTTC. This encodes CASTEPHRGVETQYF.

The chain has TRBV29-1 and TRBJ2-6; D is unresolved. This CDR3 has 13 residues. From germline, CDR1 is SQVTM and CDR2 ANQGSEA. Trimming removed 4 bases at V and 3 bases at J, with 7 bases between. This CDR3 reads CSVGGGGANVLTF. CDR3 in DNA: TGCAGCGTTGGGGGTGGTGGGGCCAACGTCCTGACTTTC.

The gene calls are TRBV7-9 and TRBJ1-2, with a weak D call TRBD1 (5 bases). Germline V gene lookup returns CDR1 SEHNR and CDR2 FQNEAQ (reference sequence). Trimming cost V 0 bases and J 8 bases, with 13 bases left between them. This CDR3 comprises 14 residues. Here the CDR3 reads CASSLAPGTEGYTF. The CDR3 DNA is TGTGCCAGCAGCTTAGCCCCCGGGACGGAAGGCTACACCTTC.

This chain joins TRBV7-2 and TRBJ2-2, with 10 bases fitting TRBD1. CDR1 and CDR2 (germline): SGHTA, FQGNSA. This CDR3 comprises 17 residues. J was trimmed by 0 bases and V by 2 bases; bases with no gene match: 3. The CDR3 sequence: CASSLWDRGANTGELFF. The CDR3, as DNA: TGTGCCAGCAGCTTATGGGACAGGGGTGCGAACACCGGGGAGCTGTTTTTT.

The chain has TRBV6-5 and TRBJ2-2; perhaps TRBD1 as D (5 bases). Germline V gene data show CDR1 as MNHEY and CDR2 as SVGAGI. The V and J ends lost 6 bases and 3 bases respectively, with 11 bases between them. CDR3 length equals 14 residues. The CDR3 here is CASRSRQYTGELFF. The CDR3 nucleotides read TGTGCCAGCAGATCTCGACAGTACACCGGGGAGCTGTTTTTT.

The gene calls are TRBV7-9 and TRBJ2-7; the D gene is possibly TRBD1 (5 bases). The CDR3 sequence is 13 residues long. Germline assignment: CDR1 SEHNR and CDR2 FQNEAQ (reference sequence). V dropped 7 bases and J dropped 2 bases, with 12 bases sitting between them. CDR3 nucleotides: TGTGCCAGCACCTCCCCAGGGACCTACGAGCAGTACTTC. Translated, it gives CASTSPGTYEQYF.

The chain carries TRBV29-1 and TRBJ2-2, with 9 bases aligning to TRBD2. V shed 2 bases and J 7 bases; nucleotides not matched to a gene: 5. The V gene's germline CDR1 is SQVTM and CDR2 ANQGSEA. The CDR3 is made up of 14 amino acids. CDR3 bases: TGCAGCGTTGAACTAGCGGGAAGGGACGGGGAGCTGTTTTTT. Translation: CSVELAGRDGELFF.

This clonotype has only one observation. The V gene is TRBV14, the J gene TRBJ2-5; D gene uncertain. Trimming stripped 3 bases from V and 3 bases from J, with 8 bases between. CDR3 size: 13 residues. CDR1 and CDR2 from the germline V gene are SGHDN and FVKESK. CDR3: CASSQELKETQYF. CDR3 nucleotides: TGTGCCAGCAGCCAGGAGCTAAAAGAGACCCAGTACTTC.

The rearrangement uses TRBV20-1 and TRBJ1-5, with D unclear. This CDR3 comprises 14 residues. CDR1 DFQATT and CDR2 SNEGSKA come from the germline V gene (reference sequence). The ends were cut back, 6 bases at V and 4 bases at J, with 16 bases in the middle. The CDR3: CSATGDFQNQPQHF. In DNA, the CDR3 is TGCAGTGCAACCGGGGATTTTCAAAATCAGCCCCAGCATTTT.

The rearrangement links TRBV4-1 to TRBJ2-7, with D perhaps TRBD2 (6 bases). The CDR3 length is 14 residues. The germline gives CDR1 MGHRA, CDR2 YSYEKL. Trimming removed 5 bases from V and 3 bases from J, with 14 bases in between. The CDR3 DNA follows: TGCGCCAGCAGCGAGGAGCGACTAGGCTACGAGCAGTACTTC. Translating gives CASSEERLGYEQYF.

The V call is TRBV7-9, the J call TRBJ2-2, with 12 bases lining up with TRBD2. V was clipped by 0 bases and J by 0 bases; unmatched bases: 2. The CDR3 sequence is 18 residues long. Per the germline V gene, CDR1 is SEHNR and CDR2 is FQNEAQ (reference sequence). CDR3: CASSLATSGSPNTGELFF. As DNA, the CDR3 is TGTGCCAGCAGCTTAGCGACTAGCGGGAGCCCGAACACCGGGGAGCTGTTTTTT.

The V and J genes are TRBV9 and TRBJ1-1; no clear D. There are 13 residues in the CDR3. The V gene lost 3 bases and the J gene lost 0 bases, with 6 bases spanning the gap. Germline values: CDR1 SGDLS, CDR2 YYNGEE. CDR3 DNA sequence: TGTGCCAGCAGCGGGGTCATGAACACTGAAGCTTTCTTT. It yields the protein CASSGVMNTEAFF.

This chain joins TRBV7-9 and TRBJ2-1; D perhaps matches TRBD1 (6 bases). The V end lost 0 bases, the J end lost 10 bases, and 19 bases lay between the germline ends. There are 16 residues in the CDR3. CDR1 SEHNR and CDR2 FQNEAQ come from the germline V gene (reference sequence). The CDR3, as DNA: TGTGCCAGCAGCTTAGCCCATTCTCCAGGGGTGATCGAGCAGTTCTTC. Protein: CASSLAHSPGVIEQFF.

The chain links TRBV5-1 to TRBJ1-1; D may be TRBD1 (6 bases). Deletions cut 4 bases from V and 0 bases from J, with 13 bases between. The CDR3 contains 15 residues. Germline values: CDR1 SGHRS, CDR2 YFSETQ. The CDR3 loop is CASSTAQGMNTEAFF. DNA for the CDR3: TGCGCCAGCAGCACGGCACAGGGAATGAACACTGAAGCTTTCTTT.